The 23 T cell receptor beta chains below all came from one sample that was sequenced in a study of blood T cell repertoires in COVID-19. Measured with immunoSEQ multiplex PCR; TCRdb has only the in-frame clones, and not every one. The sample lists approximately 80,000 clones; over 75% were seen once. The sequenced material came from peripheral blood. These receptors all come from a woman older than 75 with COVID-19, enrolled during active disease.

The chain couples TRBV3-1 (or the pseudogene TRBV3-2) to TRBJ2-7; TRBD2 is a possible D gene (5 bases). The germline V gene encodes CDR1 LGHDT and CDR2 YNNKEL (reference sequence). Trimming pared 4 bases from V and 3 bases from J, leaving 16 bases between. The CDR3 totals 15 residues. This chain's CDR3 is CASSPPSRVDYEQYF. The CDR3, as DNA: TGTGCCAGCAGCCCGCCCTCGAGGGTGGACTACGAGCAGTACTTC.

The chain couples TRBV6-5 to TRBJ2-3; D is unresolved. Trimming shortened V by 4 bases and J by 14 bases, and 19 bases separated the two germline ends. The CDR3 totals 13 residues. Germline V gene sequence: CDR1 MNHEY, CDR2 SVGAGI. The CDR3 protein is CASSLSIGRRPYF. CDR3 nucleotide sequence: TGTGCCAGCAGTTTGTCTATAGGCCGGAGACCGTATTTT.

The gene calls are TRBV29-1 and TRBJ1-2; D is unresolved. The CDR3 length is 9 residues. Trimming pared 8 bases from V and 4 bases from J, leaving 5 bases between. Germline values: CDR1 SQVTM, CDR2 ANQGSEA. CDR3 DNA sequence: TGCAGCCCTTCCTATGGCTACACCTTC. Its translation: CSPSYGYTF.

V and J are TRBV18 and TRBJ1-6, with D possibly matching TRBD1 (5 bases). CDR1 is KGHSH, CDR2 LQKENI, per germline. Trimming pared 4 bases from V and 2 bases from J, leaving 9 bases between. The CDR3 contains 15 residues. The CDR3 DNA reads TGTGCCAGCTCACGGGGGGAGCCCTATAATTCACCCCTCCACTTT. It specifies CASSRGEPYNSPLHF.

The chain has TRBV28 and TRBJ2-7; the D is unclear. This CDR3 contains 14 residues. Trimming took 7 bases from V and 2 from J, leaving 15 bases between them. CDR1 and CDR2 (germline): MDHEN, SYDVKM. CDR3 region: CASTTATSTYEQYF. Here the CDR3 DNA reads TGTGCCAGCACCACTGCGACAAGTACCTACGAGCAGTACTTC.

The V gene is TRBV27, the J gene TRBJ2-6; D uncertain. Germline assignment: CDR1 MNHEY and CDR2 SMNVEV (reference sequence). V dropped 7 bases and J dropped 0 bases, with 4 bases sitting between them. This CDR3 is built from 13 residues. The CDR3 nucleotides are TGTGCCAGCACAGACTCTGGGGCCAACGTCCTGACTTTC. Translated: CASTDSGANVLTF.

V is TRBV30 and J is TRBJ1-1; D not resolved. Trimming shortened V by 5 bases and J by 1 base, and 17 bases separated the two germline ends. Germline CDR1 GTSNPN, CDR2 SVGIG (reference sequence). CDR3 size: 15 residues. The CDR3: CAWEGRWRQNTEAFF. DNA of the CDR3: TGTGCCTGGGAGGGTCGATGGAGGCAGAACACTGAAGCTTTCTTT.

For this clone: A read error may account for a junction end that differs from germline. This sequence joins TRBV19 and TRBJ2-2; possible D gene TRBD2, 5 bases. This CDR3 is built from 13 residues. Germline lookup yields CDR1 LNHDA and CDR2 SQIVND (reference sequence). As DNA, the CDR3 is TGTGCCAGTAGTCCCTCCCACACCGGGGAGCCGTTTTTT. This sequence encodes CASSPSHTGEPFF.

The gene calls are TRBV20-1 and TRBJ1-6; 10 bases are shared with TRBD1. The CDR3 covers 16 residues. The germline V gene encodes CDR1 DFQATT and CDR2 SNEGSKA (reference sequence). The junction had 10 bases not matched to a gene; V was cut back by 6 bases and J by 5 bases. This CDR3 reads CSASPGTGVDNSPLHF. CDR3 nucleotide sequence: TGCAGTGCAAGTCCCGGGACAGGGGTCGATAATTCACCCCTCCACTTT.

The rearrangement links TRBV7-9 to TRBJ2-7, with 11 bases that match TRBD2. The CDR3 consists of 14 residues. V trimming: 5 bases; J trimming: 7 bases; junction bases outside the gene matches: 7. In germline, CDR1 is SEHNR, CDR2 FQNEAQ (reference sequence). The CDR3 protein is CASSPGLAAGEQYF. CDR3 nucleotide sequence: TGTGCCAGCAGCCCGGGACTAGCGGCGGGGGAGCAGTACTTC.

The chain uses TRBV2 and TRBJ2-6, with D perhaps TRBD1 (6 bases). CDR3 length equals 15 residues. In germline, CDR1 is SNHLY, CDR2 FYNNEI. Trimming removed 5 bases from V and 1 base from J, with 9 bases in between. Here the CDR3 DNA reads TGTGCCAGCAGTACAGGGTTGTCTGGGGCCAACGTCCTGACTTTC. Protein: CASSTGLSGANVLTF.

The chain carries TRBV18 and TRBJ1-3; 7 bases agree with TRBD1. V dropped 0 bases and J dropped 0; count of bases not matched to a gene: 5. CDR1 is KGHSH, CDR2 LQKENI, per germline. The length of the CDR3 is 17 residues. The CDR3 DNA is TGTGCCAGCTCACCACCGACAGGGCTCCCCTCTGGAAACACCATATATTTT. Encoded protein: CASSPPTGLPSGNTIYF.

The genes are TRBV18 and TRBJ1-2; D may be TRBD1 (6 bases). V lost 3 bases, J lost 5 bases, and 16 bases lay in between. Germline-derived CDR1 and CDR2 are KGHSH and LQKENI. The CDR3 runs to 15 residues. The CDR3 reads CASSPLPGESYGYTF. The CDR3 nucleotides are TGTGCCAGCTCACCCTTGCCAGGGGAGAGTTATGGCTACACCTTC. Together with reference TRBV18 and TRBJ1-2, the CDR3 gives the full variable domain: NAGVMQNPRHLVRRRGQEARLRCSPMKGHSHVYWYRQLPEEGLKFMVYLQKENIIDESGMPKERFSAEFPKEGPSILRIQQVVRGDSAAYFCASSPLPGESYGYTFGSGTRLTVV.

The CDR3 loop reads CASSPPGLPYNEQFF. The CDR3 region has the DNA TGTGCCAGCAGCCCTCCGGGACTACCTTACAATGAGCAGTTCTTC. V and J are TRBV11-2 and TRBJ2-1, with 7 bases fitting TRBD2. V was pared by 5 bases and J by 4 bases, with 8 bases of the junction left unmatched. Germline lookup yields CDR1 SGHAT and CDR2 FQNNGV. This CDR3 has 15 residues.

This clone was recorded a few times. In nucleotides, the CDR3 is TGTGCCAGCAGTTACGGCCAGTTGAACACTGAAGCTTTCTTT. Translating gives CASSYGQLNTEAFF. The chain recombines TRBV6-5 with TRBJ1-1, with no clear D. The CDR3 totals 14 residues. CDR1 and CDR2 from the germline V gene are MNHEY and SVGAGI. V was pared by 2 bases and J by 0 bases, with 7 bases between.

The J gene is TRBJ1-1, the V gene TRBV9; 7 bases align to TRBD1. From germline, CDR1 is SGDLS and CDR2 YYNGEE. V was clipped by 4 bases and J by 2 bases; unmatched bases: 8. The CDR3 runs to 15 residues. CDR3 nucleotide sequence: TGTGCCAGCAGCCCCGGAGGGACAGCAAACACTGAAGCTTTCTTT. Protein: CASSPGGTANTEAFF.

This chain uses TRBV21-1 with TRBJ1-1. TRBV21-1 is labeled a pseudogene. The CDR3 is 14 residues long. The DNA for the CDR3 is TGTGCCAGCAGCAAAGGGGGGGGAAACACTGAAGCTTTCTTT. It translates to CASSKGGGNTEAFF.

The chain joins TRBV5-4 to TRBJ1-2; a weak D match, TRBD1 (6 bases). V dropped 3 bases and J dropped 0 bases, with 12 bases sitting between them. Germline-derived CDR1 and CDR2 are SGHNT and YYREEE (reference sequence). The CDR3 loop spans 15 amino acids. The CDR3 bases are TGTGCCAGCAGCTCGGCAGGGGAGACTAACTATGGCTACACCTTC. Its protein is CASSSAGETNYGYTF.

The chain employs TRBV5-5 and TRBJ2-7, with TRBD2 matching 12 bases. Germline V gives CDR1 SGHKS, CDR2 YYEKEE (reference sequence). Trimming removed 4 bases from V and 2 bases from J; junction bases left unmatched: 10. This CDR3 has 17 amino acids. CDR3 amino acids: CASSRQLTSGRAYEQYF. The DNA for the CDR3 is TGTGCCAGCAGCCGACAATTGACTAGCGGGAGAGCCTACGAGCAGTACTTC.

The V and J genes are TRBV2 and TRBJ1-5; 8 positions match TRBD1. This CDR3 is 14 amino acids long. In germline, CDR1 is SNHLY, CDR2 FYNNEI. The trim removed 6 bases at V and 7 bases at J, leaving 8 bases unmatched. The DNA for the CDR3 is TGTGCCAGCAGGGACAGGGTCTCAGGACAGCCCCAGCATTTT. Translated, it gives CASRDRVSGQPQHF.

The chain employs TRBV11-3 and TRBJ2-7; maybe TRBD2 (5 bases). The CDR3 is made up of 14 amino acids. Germline V gene sequence: CDR1 SGHNT, CDR2 YENEEA. Trimming stripped 0 bases from V and 6 bases from J, with 12 bases between. The CDR3 spells CASSLDGGSGEQYF. The CDR3 DNA reads TGTGCCAGCAGCTTAGACGGAGGTTCCGGCGAGCAGTACTTC.

In this sample, this clone turned up once. The CDR3 DNA follows: TGCGCCAGCAGCACGGGACTAGCAGCTAGCACAGATACGCAGTATTTT. It translates to CASSTGLAASTDTQYF. The genes are TRBV5-1 and TRBJ2-3; TRBD2 matches 9 bases. Trimming cost V 4 bases and J 0 bases; bases outside gene matches: 6. Per germline, CDR1 SGHRS and CDR2 YFSETQ. The CDR3 totals 16 residues.

This chain uses TRBV6-5 with TRBJ1-3; possibly TRBD1 for D (5 bases). The CDR3 runs 15 residues. Germline lookup yields CDR1 MNHEY and CDR2 SVGAGI. The CDR3: CAAGRNGISGNTIYF. The CDR3 DNA sequence: TGTGCTGCGGGACGGAATGGAATCTCTGGAAACACCATATATTTT.